This T cell receptor beta chain emerged from a study of T-cell memory formation after mild COVID-19. Study results and caveats: Detection of some responders pre-infection suggested pre-existing cross-reactive memory T cells participated. Balance between CD4 and CD8 was seen in clones contracting day 15 to 85, and a CD4+ lean was seen in later expanders.

TCRdb independently ran MiXCR on the 5' RACE reads; one entry per CDR3 protein. The repertoire holds 150,000 or so distinct CDR3 sequences, more than 14% seen once, with roughly 13% in the top ten. This clonotype was picked up a small number of times. What it recognizes is unknown. Source material: PBMCs or a T cell subset sorted from them (not recorded which). The TCR comes from an adult woman who had mild COVID-19 (a few samples of this study predate the infection). Cell type and time point are not known.

Here the CDR3 DNA reads TGTGCCAGCAGCGTAAACAGGGGATTGACCACAGATACGCAGTATTTT. Translation: CASSVNRGLTTDTQYF. The chain carries TRBV7-9 and TRBJ2-3; 7 bases agree with TRBD1. The CDR3 length is 16 residues. Per the germline V gene, CDR1 is SEHNR and CDR2 is FQNEAQ (reference sequence). With 5 bases clipped from V and 2 bases from J, the junction kept 10 bases outside the gene matches.